This T cell receptor beta chain came from a study of CD8+CD57+ T cells in acquired aplastic anemia. Study-wide context: When averaged, DNA from sorted CD4+ and CD8+ cells came to about 2.9 ug.

This clonotype has a single count. Its specificity is unknown. TCR beta VDJ combinations and CDR3 sequences were profiled from genomic DNA. Each CDR3 protein is one row after TCRdb ran MiXCR on the reads. The profile shows 150,000 to 200,000 distinct CDR3 sequences, more than 40% of them singletons. Study-level results: Patients and controls shared over 25 CD8+ CDR3 sequences.

It was patients with CD8+CD57+ cell expansion by flow cytometry who were chosen for sequencing. Every one of the patients had aplastic anemia (severe, acquired). Therapy had not been given to patients before blood sampling. Sample: sorted CD4+, CD8+, or CD8+CD57+ T cells (not recorded which) from PBMCs. This clonotype was sampled from a human donor with aplastic anemia.

The CDR3 region is CASSSRTSGGEQFF. In nucleotides, the CDR3 is TGTGCCAGCAGCTCAAGAACAAGCGGGGGGGAGCAGTTCTTC. V gene TRBV9 combines with J gene TRBJ2-1; 9 bases map to TRBD2. The germline V gene encodes CDR1 SGDLS and CDR2 YYNGEE. The CDR3 loop spans 14 amino acids. Trimming at V came to 4 bases and at J to 10 bases, leaving 9 bases not matched to a gene.